Reported below is one T cell receptor (beta chain). What it binds is not known. The record originates from a study of OX40 agonist ivuxolimab in advanced cancers. At the level of the study: Hepatocellular carcinoma, melanoma, renal cell or head and neck cancer was diagnosed in the dose-escalation patients.

TCRdb keeps only in-frame clones here, not all; method: immunoSEQ multiplex PCR. The sample has fewer than 12,000 clones, approximately 85% seen once. General study points: More expanded clones were seen, on average, in CD8+ T cells than in CD4+. Partial responders treated at 0.1-3.0 mg/kg exhibited clonal expansion among the lowest measured.

CDR3 length equals 13 residues. V was trimmed by 4 bases and J by 8 bases, leaving 12 bases between them. CDR1 is MNHEY and CDR2 is SMNVEV in the germline V gene (reference sequence). Drawing of blood for sampling happened at baseline, at cycle 4 day 1, and at cycle 7 day 1. This sample comprised CD4+ or CD8+ T cells sorted from blood, obtained in a trial of the OX40 agonist ivuxolimab. The clonotype was recovered from an adult with an advanced solid tumor such as melanoma, head and neck, liver or kidney cancer. This rearrangement joins TRBV27 to TRBJ1-3; tentative D call: TRBD1 (5 bases). DNA of the CDR3: TGTGCCAGCAGTTCCCTCCCCAGGGACACCATATATTTT. Translation gives CASSSLPRDTIYF.